These 10 T cell receptor beta chains came from one sample sequenced in a study of T cells expressing NK-cell markers. No DNA is given; TCRdb re-called the 5' RACE reads and lists each CDR3 protein once. This repertoire includes some 140,000 distinct CDR3 sequences. Source material: blood T cells: a sorted CD56 or NKG2C T cell subset, CD4+ or CD8+ T cells, or bulk PBMC T cells (not recorded which). The receptors derive from a woman in her forties or fifties in good health.

This chain links TRBV4-1 with TRBJ2-3; TCRdb lists TRBD1, though no DNA is available to test this call. The CDR3 length is 15 residues. The V gene's germline CDR1 is MGHRA and CDR2 YSYEKL. The CDR3 protein is CASSLKGGFTDTQYF.

This sequence joins TRBV5-4 and TRBJ2-3. The CDR3 length is 12 residues. Germline V gene sequence: CDR1 SGHNT, CDR2 YYREEE (reference sequence). The CDR3 is CASSRLMDTQYF.

The CDR3 sequence: CASSFVGAGETQYF. The rearrangement uses TRBV28 and TRBJ2-5; there is no DNA to check the TCRdb D call of TRBD1. CDR1 and CDR2 from the germline V gene are MDHEN and SYDVKM. There are 14 residues in the CDR3.

The rearrangement joins TRBV4-1 to TRBJ2-7; no DNA is available, so the TRBD2 call from TCRdb remains unchecked. The germline gives CDR1 MGHRA, CDR2 YSYEKL. The CDR3 length is 19 residues. The CDR3 here is CASSLSPGLAGGPLGEQYF.

This chain uses TRBV11-2 with TRBJ1-2; TCRdb gives TRBD1 as the D gene, but with no DNA this cannot be confirmed. The V gene's germline CDR1 is SGHAT and CDR2 FQNNGV. The CDR3 is 18 residues long. The CDR3: CASSSREDSSEIYYGYTF.

The J gene is TRBJ2-1, the V gene TRBV20-1. Germline V lookup: CDR1 DFQATT, CDR2 SNEGSKA (reference sequence). There are 13 residues in the CDR3. CDR3 region: CSARVELYNEQFF.

The rearrangement links TRBV4-1 to TRBJ1-4; TCRdb reports TRBD1, a call that lacks DNA to check it against. This CDR3 has 14 residues. Germline lookup yields CDR1 MGHRA and CDR2 YSYEKL. CDR3 sequence: CASSHPGQTNVLFF.

V usage is TRBV29-1 and J usage is TRBJ2-3; TCRdb lists TRBD2, though no DNA is available to test this call. CDR1 is SQVTM and CDR2 is ANQGSEA in the germline V gene. The CDR3 spans 15 residues. CDR3 loop: CSVQPIGADTDTQYF.

The J gene is TRBJ2-1, the V gene TRBV5-1. Germline V gene sequence: CDR1 SGHRS, CDR2 YFSETQ. The CDR3 totals 14 residues. The CDR3 sequence is CASRVSRSYNEQFF.

V gene TRBV27 combines with J gene TRBJ2-3; checking the TCRdb D call of TRBD2 is not possible without DNA. Germline lookup yields CDR1 MNHEY and CDR2 SMNVEV (reference sequence). The CDR3 extends over 16 amino acids. The CDR3 reads CASSPGLAGDLDTQYF.